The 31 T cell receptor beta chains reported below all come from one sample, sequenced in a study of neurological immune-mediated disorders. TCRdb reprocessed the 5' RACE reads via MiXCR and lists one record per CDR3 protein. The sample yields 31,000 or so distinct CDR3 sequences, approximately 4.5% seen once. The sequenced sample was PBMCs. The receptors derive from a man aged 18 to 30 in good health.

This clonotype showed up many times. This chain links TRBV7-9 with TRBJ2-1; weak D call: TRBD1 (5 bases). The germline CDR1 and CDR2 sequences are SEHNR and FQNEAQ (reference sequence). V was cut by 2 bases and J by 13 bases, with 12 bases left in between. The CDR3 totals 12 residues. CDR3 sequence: CASSLSEQAQFF. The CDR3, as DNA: TGTGCCAGCAGCTTATCTGAACAGGCCCAGTTCTTC.

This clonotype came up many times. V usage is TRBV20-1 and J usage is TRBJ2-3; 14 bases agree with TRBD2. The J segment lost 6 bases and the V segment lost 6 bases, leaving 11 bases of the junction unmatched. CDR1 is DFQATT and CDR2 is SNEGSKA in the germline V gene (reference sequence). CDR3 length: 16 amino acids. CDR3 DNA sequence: TGCAGTGCGGCCGGGACTAGCGGGGGAGCCAGGGATACGCAGTATTTT. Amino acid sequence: CSAAGTSGGARDTQYF.

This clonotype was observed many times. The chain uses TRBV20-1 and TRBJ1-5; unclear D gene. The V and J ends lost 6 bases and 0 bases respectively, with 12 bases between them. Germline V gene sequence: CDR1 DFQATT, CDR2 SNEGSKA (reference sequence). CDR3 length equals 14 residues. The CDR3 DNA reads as TGCAGTGCCGGTACGACCCATAGCAATCAGCCCCAGCATTTT. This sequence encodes CSAGTTHSNQPQHF.

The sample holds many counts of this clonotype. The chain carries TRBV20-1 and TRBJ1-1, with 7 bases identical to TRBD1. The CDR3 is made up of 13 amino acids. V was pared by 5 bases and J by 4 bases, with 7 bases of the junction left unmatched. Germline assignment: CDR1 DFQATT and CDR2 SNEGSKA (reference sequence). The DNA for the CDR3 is TGCAGTGCTCGACAGGGCCGGAGCACTGAAGCTTTCTTT. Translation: CSARQGRSTEAFF.

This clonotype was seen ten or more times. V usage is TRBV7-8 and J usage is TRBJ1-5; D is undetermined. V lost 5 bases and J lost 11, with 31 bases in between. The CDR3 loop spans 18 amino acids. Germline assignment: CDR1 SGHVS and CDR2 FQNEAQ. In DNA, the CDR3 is TGTGCCAGCAGCAAACGACATGTAGACATGGTCCAGATCGAGGCCCAGCATTTT. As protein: CASSKRHVDMVQIEAQHF.

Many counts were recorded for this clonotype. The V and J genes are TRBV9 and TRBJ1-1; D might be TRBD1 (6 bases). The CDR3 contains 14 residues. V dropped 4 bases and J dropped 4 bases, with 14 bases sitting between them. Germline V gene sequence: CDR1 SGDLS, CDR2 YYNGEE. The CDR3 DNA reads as TGTGCCAGCAGCTTCAACAGGGCTGGCACTGAAGCTTTCTTT. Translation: CASSFNRAGTEAFF.

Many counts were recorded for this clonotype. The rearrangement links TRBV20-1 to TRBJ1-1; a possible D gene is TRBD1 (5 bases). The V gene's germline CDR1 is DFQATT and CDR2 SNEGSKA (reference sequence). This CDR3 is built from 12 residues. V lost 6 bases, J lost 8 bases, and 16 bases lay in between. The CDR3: CSANLNRQEAFF. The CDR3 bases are TGCAGTGCAAACTTAAACCGACAGGAAGCTTTCTTT.

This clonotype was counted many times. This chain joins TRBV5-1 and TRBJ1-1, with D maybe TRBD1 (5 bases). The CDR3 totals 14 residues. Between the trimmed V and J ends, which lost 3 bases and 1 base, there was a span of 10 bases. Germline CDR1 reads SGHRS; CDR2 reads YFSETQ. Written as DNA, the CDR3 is TGCGCCAGCAGCTCGGACAATGAGAACACTGAAGCTTTCTTT. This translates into CASSSDNENTEAFF.

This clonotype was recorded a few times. This chain's CDR3 is CASSPGDRGKAFF. In DNA, the CDR3 is TGTGCCAGCTCACCGGGGGACAGGGGAAAAGCTTTCTTT. The rearrangement uses TRBV18 and TRBJ1-1, with TRBD1 matching over 10 bases. Germline CDR1 is KGHSH and CDR2 is LQKENI. The CDR3 covers 13 residues. The trim removed 3 bases at V and 9 bases at J, leaving 4 bases unmatched. The complete variable domain, with remaining parts taken from reference TRBV18 and TRBJ1-1, reads NAGVMQNPRHLVRRRGQEARLRCSPMKGHSHVYWYRQLPEEGLKFMVYLQKENIIDESGMPKERFSAEFPKEGPSILRIQQVVRGDSAAYFCASSPGDRGKAFFGQGTRLTVV.

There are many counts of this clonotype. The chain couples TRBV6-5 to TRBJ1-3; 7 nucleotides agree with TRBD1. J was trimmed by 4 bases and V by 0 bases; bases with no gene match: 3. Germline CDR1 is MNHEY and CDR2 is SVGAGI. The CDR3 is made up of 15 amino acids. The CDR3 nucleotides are TGTGCCAGCAGTTACTCGACAGGGAACGGAAACACCATATATTTT. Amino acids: CASSYSTGNGNTIYF.

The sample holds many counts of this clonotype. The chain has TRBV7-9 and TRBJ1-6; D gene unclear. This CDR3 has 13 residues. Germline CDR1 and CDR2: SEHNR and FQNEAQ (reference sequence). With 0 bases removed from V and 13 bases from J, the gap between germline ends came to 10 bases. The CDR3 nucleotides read TGTGCCAGCAGCTTAGCCGGTCCATCCCCCCTCCACTTT. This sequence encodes CASSLAGPSPLHF.

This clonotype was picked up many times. CDR3 protein: CATQYVETQYF. CDR3 coding DNA: TGTGCCACTCAATATGTAGAGACCCAGTACTTC. The chain has TRBV6-2 or TRBV6-3 and TRBJ2-5, with D unresolved. The CDR3 is made up of 11 amino acids. V was trimmed by 10 bases and J by 4 bases, leaving 10 bases between them. Germline V gene lookup returns CDR1 MNHEY and CDR2 SVGEGT.

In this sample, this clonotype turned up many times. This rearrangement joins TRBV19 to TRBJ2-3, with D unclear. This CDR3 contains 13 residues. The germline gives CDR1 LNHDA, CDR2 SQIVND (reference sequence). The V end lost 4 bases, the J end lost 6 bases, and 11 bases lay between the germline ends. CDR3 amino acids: CASSSEVTDTQYF. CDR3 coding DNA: TGTGCCAGTAGTAGTGAGGTGACGGATACGCAGTATTTT.

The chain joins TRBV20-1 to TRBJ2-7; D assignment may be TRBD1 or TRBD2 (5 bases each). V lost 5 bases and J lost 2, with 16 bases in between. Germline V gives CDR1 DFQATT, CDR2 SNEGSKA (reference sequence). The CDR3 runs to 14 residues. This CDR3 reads CSARDGQATYEQYF. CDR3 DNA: TGCAGTGCTCGGGACGGTCAAGCAACCTACGAGCAGTACTTC.

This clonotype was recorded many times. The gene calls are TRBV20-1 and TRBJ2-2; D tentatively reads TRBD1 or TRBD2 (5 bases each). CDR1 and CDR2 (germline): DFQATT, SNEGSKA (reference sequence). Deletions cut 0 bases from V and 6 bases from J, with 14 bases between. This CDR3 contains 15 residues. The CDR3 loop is CSARDHERGPGELFF. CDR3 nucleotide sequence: TGCAGTGCTAGAGATCACGAGAGGGGTCCCGGGGAGCTGTTTTTT.

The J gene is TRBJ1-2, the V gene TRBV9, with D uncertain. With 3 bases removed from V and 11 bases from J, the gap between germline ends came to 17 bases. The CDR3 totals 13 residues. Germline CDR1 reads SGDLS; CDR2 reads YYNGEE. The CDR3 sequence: CASSGQSYYRYTF. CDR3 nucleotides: TGTGCCAGCAGCGGCCAGTCGTACTATAGATACACCTTC.

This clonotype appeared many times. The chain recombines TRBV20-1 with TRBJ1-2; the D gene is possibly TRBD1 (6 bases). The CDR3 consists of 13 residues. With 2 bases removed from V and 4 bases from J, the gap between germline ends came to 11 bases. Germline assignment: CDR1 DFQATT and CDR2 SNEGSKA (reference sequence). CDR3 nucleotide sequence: TGCAGTGCTAGAAGACAGGACGGCTATGGCTACACCTTC. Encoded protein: CSARRQDGYGYTF.

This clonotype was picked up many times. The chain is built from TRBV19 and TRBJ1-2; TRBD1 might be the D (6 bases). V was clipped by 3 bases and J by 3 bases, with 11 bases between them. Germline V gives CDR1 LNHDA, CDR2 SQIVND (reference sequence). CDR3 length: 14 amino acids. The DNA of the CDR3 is TGTGCCAGTAGTATGACAGGCGGAGACTATGGCTACACCTTC. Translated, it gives CASSMTGGDYGYTF.

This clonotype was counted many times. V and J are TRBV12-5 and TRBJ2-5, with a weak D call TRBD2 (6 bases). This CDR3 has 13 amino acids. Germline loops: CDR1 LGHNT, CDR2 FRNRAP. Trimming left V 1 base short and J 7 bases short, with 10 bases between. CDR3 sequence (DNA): TGTGCTAGTGGTTTGGGGGGACTCGGGACCCAGTACTTC. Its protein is CASGLGGLGTQYF.

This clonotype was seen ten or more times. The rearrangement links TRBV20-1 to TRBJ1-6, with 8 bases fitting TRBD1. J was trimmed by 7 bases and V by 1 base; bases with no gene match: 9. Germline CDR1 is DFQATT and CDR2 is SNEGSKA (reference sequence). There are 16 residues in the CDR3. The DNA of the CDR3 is TGCAGTGCTAGAGTAGCAGGGGGCGACAAGAATTCACCCCTCCACTTT. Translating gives CSARVAGGDKNSPLHF.

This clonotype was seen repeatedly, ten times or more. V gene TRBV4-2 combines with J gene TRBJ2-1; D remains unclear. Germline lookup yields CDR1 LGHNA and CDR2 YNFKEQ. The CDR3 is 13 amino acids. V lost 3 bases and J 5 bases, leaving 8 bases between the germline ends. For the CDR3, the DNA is TGTGCCAGCAGCCACGCGAGGCACAATGAGCAGTTCTTC. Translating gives CASSHARHNEQFF.

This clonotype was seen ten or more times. The CDR3 coding sequence is TGTGCCAGCAGCCAAACAGGGGGCGCTAAGACCCAGTACTTC. Its translation: CASSQTGGAKTQYF. The gene calls are TRBV7-3 and TRBJ2-5; TRBD1 aligns across 9 bases. The CDR3 length is 14 residues. The germline V gene has CDR1 SGHTA and CDR2 FQGTGA. Losses at the gene ends were 5 bases for V and 6 bases for J; bases not matched to a gene: 7.

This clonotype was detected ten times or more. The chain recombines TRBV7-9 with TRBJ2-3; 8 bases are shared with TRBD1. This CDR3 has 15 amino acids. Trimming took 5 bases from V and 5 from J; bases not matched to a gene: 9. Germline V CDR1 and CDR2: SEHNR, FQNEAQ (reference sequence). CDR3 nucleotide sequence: TGTGCCAGCAGCCCTGGCGGACAGGGAGGAGATACGCAGTATTTT. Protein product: CASSPGGQGGDTQYF.

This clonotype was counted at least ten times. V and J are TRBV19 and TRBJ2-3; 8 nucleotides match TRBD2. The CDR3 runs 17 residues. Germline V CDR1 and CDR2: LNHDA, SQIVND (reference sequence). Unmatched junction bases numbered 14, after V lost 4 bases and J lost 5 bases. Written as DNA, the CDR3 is TGTGCCAGTAGTAACCCGCATATCGGGGGGGCCGAAGATACGCAGTATTTT. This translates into CASSNPHIGGAEDTQYF.

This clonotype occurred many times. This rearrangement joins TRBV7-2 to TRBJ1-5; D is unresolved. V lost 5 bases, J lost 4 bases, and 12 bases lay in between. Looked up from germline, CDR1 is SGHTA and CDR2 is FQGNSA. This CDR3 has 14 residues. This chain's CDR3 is CASSADGVNQPQHF. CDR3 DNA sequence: TGTGCCAGCAGCGCGGACGGGGTTAATCAGCCCCAGCATTTT.

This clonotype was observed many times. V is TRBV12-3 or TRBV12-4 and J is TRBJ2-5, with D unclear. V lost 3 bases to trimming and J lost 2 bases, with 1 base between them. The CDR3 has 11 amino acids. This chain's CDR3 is CASSFQETQYF. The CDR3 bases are TGTGCCAGCAGTTTTCAAGAGACCCAGTACTTC.

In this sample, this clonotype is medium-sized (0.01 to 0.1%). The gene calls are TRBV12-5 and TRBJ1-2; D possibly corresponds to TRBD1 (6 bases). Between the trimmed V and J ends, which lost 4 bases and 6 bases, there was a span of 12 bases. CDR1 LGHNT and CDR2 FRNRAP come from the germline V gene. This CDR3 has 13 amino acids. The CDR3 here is CASGSGVVDGYTF. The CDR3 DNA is TGTGCTAGTGGTTCAGGGGTAGTCGATGGCTACACCTTC.

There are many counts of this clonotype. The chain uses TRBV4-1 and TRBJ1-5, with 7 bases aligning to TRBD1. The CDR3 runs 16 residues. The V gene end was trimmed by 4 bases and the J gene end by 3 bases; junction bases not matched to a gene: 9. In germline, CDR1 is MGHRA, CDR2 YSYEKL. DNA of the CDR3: TGCGCCAGCAGCCCCCTCGCAGGGGGTTTCAATCAGCCCCAGCATTTT. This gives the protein CASSPLAGGFNQPQHF.

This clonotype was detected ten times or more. The CDR3 DNA reads as TGTGCCACCAGCAGAGCCGCAGGGGGGAGTGGCTACACCTTC. Translating gives CATSRAAGGSGYTF. The chain employs TRBV15 and TRBJ1-2; 7 bases align to TRBD1. In germline, CDR1 is LNHNV, CDR2 YYDKDF (reference sequence). V was pared by 1 base and J by 7 bases, with 6 bases of the junction left unmatched. The CDR3 is 14 residues long.

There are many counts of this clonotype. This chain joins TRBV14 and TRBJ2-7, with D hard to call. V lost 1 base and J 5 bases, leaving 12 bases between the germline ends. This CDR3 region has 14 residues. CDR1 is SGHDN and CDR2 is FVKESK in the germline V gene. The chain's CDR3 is CASSQVPVSDEQYF. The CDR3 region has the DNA TGTGCCAGCAGCCAAGTTCCCGTTTCGGACGAGCAGTACTTC.

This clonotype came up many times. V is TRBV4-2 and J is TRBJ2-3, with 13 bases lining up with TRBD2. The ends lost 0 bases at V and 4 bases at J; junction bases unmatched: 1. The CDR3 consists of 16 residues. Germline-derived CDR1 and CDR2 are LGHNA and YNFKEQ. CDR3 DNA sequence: TGTGCCAGCAGCCAAGATGGGACTAGCGGGGCAGATACGCAGTATTTT. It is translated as CASSQDGTSGADTQYF.